The present entry profiles one T cell receptor (beta chain) with its context. The data were taken from a study of blood T cells in healthy people across ages. A second PCR of roughly 7 to 11 cycles used a sample-barcoded 5' primer and a J-beta primer mix. TCRdb re-called the 5' RACE reads with MiXCR, one entry per CDR3 protein. The table shows 700,000 to 850,000 distinct CDR3 sequences, with 35% to 40% occurring only once. Trimming removed 9 bases at V and 13 bases at J, with 22 bases between. The CDR3 has 13 amino acids. CDR1 SNHLY and CDR2 FYNNEI come from the germline V gene. The sample consisted of blood. This receptor was taken from a man between 18 and 29 years old in good health. V usage is TRBV2 and J usage is TRBJ2-1; D is ambiguous. CDR3 bases: TGTGCCAGTAATAGGTTTCCTCGAGAGACCCAGTTCTTC. It encodes CASNRFPRETQFF. Combining the CDR3 with reference TRBV2 and TRBJ2-1 gives the whole variable domain EPEVTQTPSHQVTQMGQEVILRCVPISNHLYFYWYRQILGQKVEFLVSFYNNEISEKSEIFDDQFSVERPDGSNFTLKIRSTKLEDSAMYFCASNRFPRETQFFGPGTRLTVL.